The T cell receptor (beta chain) under discussion was sequenced for a study of CD8 T cells in ankylosing spondylitis. Quantitative 5'-RACE was performed with molecular barcodes, and it yielded the TCR beta libraries. Via MiXCR, TCRdb re-called the 5' RACE reads, giving one row per CDR3 protein. The table lists tens of thousands of distinct CDR3 sequences, less than 3% of them singletons. This clonotype has ten or more counts. Sequencing was carried out using blood, either unsorted or a sorted T cell fraction (not recorded which). The origin of this receptor is a male donor with ankylosing spondylitis or in good health (not recorded which).

CDR3 DNA sequence: TGTGCCAGCAGCGTAGGAGGGCGGGGAAGGTTTACCGGGGAGCTGTTTTTT. Its translation: CASSVGGRGRFTGELFF. The chain uses TRBV9 and TRBJ2-2; TRBD2 is a possible D gene (6 bases). CDR3 size: 17 residues. V was trimmed by 0 bases and J by 5 bases, leaving 17 bases between them. Germline loops: CDR1 SGDLS, CDR2 YYNGEE.